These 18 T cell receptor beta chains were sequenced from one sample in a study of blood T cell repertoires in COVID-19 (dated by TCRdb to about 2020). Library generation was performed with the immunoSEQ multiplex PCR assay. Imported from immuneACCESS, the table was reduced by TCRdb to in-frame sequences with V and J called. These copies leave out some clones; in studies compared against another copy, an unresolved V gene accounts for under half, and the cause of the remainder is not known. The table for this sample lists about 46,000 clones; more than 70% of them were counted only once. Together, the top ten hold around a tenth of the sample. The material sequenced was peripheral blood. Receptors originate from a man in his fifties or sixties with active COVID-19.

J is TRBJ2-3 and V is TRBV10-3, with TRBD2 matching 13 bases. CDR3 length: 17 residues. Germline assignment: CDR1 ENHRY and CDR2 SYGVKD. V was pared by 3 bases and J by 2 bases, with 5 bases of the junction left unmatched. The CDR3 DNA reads TGTGCCATCAGTGATCCCGGACTAGCGGGGGTCACAGATACGCAGTATTTT. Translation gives CAISDPGLAGVTDTQYF.

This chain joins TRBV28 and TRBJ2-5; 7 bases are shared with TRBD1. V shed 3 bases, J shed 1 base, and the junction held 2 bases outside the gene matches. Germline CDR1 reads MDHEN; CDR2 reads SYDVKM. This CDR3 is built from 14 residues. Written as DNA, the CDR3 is TGTGCCAGCAGTTTCACAGGGGTCCAAGAGACCCAGTACTTC. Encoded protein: CASSFTGVQETQYF.

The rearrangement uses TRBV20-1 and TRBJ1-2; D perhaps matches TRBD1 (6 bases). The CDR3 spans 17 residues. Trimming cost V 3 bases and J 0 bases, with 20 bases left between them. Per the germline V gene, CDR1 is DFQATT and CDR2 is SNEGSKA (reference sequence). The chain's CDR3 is CSASFPPRGATNYGYTF. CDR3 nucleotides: TGCAGTGCTAGTTTCCCTCCTCGGGGGGCAACTAACTATGGCTACACCTTC.

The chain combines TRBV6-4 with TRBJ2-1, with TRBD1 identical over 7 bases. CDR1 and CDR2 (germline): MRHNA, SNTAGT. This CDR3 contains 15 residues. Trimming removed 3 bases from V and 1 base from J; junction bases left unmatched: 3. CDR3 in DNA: TGTGCCAGCAGTGAAGGACAGGAGTCCTACAATGAGCAGTTCTTC. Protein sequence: CASSEGQESYNEQFF.

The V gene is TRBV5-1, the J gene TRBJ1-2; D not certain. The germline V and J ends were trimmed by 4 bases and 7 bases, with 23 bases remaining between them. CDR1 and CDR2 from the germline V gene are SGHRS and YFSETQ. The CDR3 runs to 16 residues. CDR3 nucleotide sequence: TGCGCCAGCAGCCTGGTCCAGGACTCGGGGATAGGTGGCTACACCTTC. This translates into CASSLVQDSGIGGYTF.

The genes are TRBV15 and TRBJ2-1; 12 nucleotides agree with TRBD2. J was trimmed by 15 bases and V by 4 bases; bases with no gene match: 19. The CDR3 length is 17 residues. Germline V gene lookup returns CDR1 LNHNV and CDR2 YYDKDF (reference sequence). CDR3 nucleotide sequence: TGTGCCACCAGCACTAAATACCGGACTAGCGGGAAGCACCCTTTGTTCTTC. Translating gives CATSTKYRTSGKHPLFF.

The CDR3 region is CASSSPDRGGEKLFF. CDR3 coding DNA: TGTGCCAGCAGCTCCCCGGACAGGGGAGGTGAAAAACTGTTTTTT. This chain joins TRBV21-1 and TRBJ1-4; the D call of TRBD1 is as the table states it, not checked on the DNA. TRBV21-1 is deemed a pseudogene. The CDR3 runs 15 residues.

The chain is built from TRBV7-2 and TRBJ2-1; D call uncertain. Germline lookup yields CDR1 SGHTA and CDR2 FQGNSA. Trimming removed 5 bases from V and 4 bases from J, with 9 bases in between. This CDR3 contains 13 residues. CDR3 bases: TGTGCCAGCAGCCCCAGCAGGTACAATGAGCAGTTCTTC. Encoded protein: CASSPSRYNEQFF.

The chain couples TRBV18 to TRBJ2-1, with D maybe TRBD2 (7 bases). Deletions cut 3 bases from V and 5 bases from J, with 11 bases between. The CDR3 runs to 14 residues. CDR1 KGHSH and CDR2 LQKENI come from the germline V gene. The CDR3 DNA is TGTGCCAGCTCACCTGGGGGGGCAGACAATGAGCAGTTCTTC. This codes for CASSPGGADNEQFF.

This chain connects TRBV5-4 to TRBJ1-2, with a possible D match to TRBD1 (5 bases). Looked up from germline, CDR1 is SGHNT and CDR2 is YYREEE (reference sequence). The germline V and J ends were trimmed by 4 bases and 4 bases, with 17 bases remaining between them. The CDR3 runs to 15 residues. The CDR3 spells CASSGGTVRLYGYTF. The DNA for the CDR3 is TGTGCCAGCAGCGGAGGGACGGTCAGGCTCTATGGCTACACCTTC.

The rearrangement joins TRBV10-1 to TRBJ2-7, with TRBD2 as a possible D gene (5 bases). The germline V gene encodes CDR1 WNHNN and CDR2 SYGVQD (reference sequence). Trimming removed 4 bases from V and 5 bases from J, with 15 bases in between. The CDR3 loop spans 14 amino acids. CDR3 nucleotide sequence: TGCGCCAGCAGTGTGACTACCCGACCCCACGAGCAGTACTTC. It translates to CASSVTTRPHEQYF.

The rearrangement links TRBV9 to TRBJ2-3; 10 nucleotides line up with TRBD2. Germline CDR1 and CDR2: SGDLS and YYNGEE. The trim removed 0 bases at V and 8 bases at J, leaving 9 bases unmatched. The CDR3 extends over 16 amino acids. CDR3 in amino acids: CASSVVGAGGVGTQYF. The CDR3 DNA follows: TGTGCCAGCAGCGTAGTCGGAGCGGGGGGGGTTGGTACGCAGTATTTT.

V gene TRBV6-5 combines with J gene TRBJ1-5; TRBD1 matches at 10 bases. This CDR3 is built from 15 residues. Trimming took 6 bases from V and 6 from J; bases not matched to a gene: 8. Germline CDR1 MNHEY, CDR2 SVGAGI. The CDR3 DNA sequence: TGTGCCAGCAGGGGGGACAGGGGAGAAGGTCAGCCCCAGCATTTT. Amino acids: CASRGDRGEGQPQHF.

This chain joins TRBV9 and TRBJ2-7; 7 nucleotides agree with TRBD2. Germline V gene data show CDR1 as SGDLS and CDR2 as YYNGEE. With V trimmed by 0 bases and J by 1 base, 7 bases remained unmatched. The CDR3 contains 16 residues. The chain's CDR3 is CASSVGGGQGSYEQYF. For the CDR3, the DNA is TGTGCCAGCAGCGTAGGGGGAGGGCAGGGATCCTACGAGCAGTACTTC.

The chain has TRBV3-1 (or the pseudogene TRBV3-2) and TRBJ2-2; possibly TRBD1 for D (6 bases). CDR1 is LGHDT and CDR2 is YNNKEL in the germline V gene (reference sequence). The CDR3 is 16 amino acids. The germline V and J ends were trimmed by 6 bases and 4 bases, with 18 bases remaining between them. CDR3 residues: CASRDRRSDPTGELFF. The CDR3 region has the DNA TGTGCCAGCAGGGACAGAAGGTCGGATCCCACCGGGGAGCTGTTTTTT.

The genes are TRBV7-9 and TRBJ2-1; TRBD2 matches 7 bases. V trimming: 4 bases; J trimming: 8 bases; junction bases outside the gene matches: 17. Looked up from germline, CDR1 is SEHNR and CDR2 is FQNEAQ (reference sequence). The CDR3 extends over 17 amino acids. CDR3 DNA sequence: TGTGCCAGCAGCTCTCGAACTAGCGTAGACGTAGGCGATGAGCAGTTCTTC. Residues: CASSSRTSVDVGDEQFF. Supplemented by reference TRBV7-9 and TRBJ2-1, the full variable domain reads DTGVSQNPRHKITKRGQNVTFRCDPISEHNRLYWYRQTLGQGPEFLTYFQNEAQLEKSRLLSDRFSAERPKGSFSTLEIQRTEQGDSAMYLCASSSRTSVDVGDEQFFGPGTRLTVL.

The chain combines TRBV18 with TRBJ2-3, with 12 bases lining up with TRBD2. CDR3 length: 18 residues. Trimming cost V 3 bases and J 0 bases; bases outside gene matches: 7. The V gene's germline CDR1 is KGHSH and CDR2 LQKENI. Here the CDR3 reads CASSPRTSGATSTDTQYF. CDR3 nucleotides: TGTGCCAGCTCACCTCGGACTAGCGGGGCGACTAGCACAGATACGCAGTATTTT.

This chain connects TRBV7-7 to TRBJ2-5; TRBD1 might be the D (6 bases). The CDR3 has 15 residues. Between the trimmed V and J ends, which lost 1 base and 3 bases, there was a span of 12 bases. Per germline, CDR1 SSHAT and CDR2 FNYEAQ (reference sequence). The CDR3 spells CASSLGSGAEETQYF. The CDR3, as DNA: TGTGCCAGCAGCTTAGGCTCAGGGGCTGAAGAGACCCAGTACTTC.